The rows below give T cell receptor beta chains drawn from one sample of a study of T cells after yellow fever vaccination. TCRdb independently ran MiXCR on the 5' RACE reads; one entry per CDR3 protein. The table lists 110,000 to 150,000 distinct CDR3 sequences, under 7% of them singletons. This material consisted of CD4+ T cells sorted from PBMCs, taken 10 days after the yellow fever booster vaccination. The receptors originated from a young man who received the YFV17D yellow fever vaccine. The CDR3 runs from the conserved cysteine through the conserved F or W. Each record gives: V gene, J gene, CDR3 protein.

v_gene: TRBV4-2; j_gene: TRBJ1-4; CDR3aa: CASSQDQEKLFF
v_gene: TRBV28; j_gene: TRBJ2-7; CDR3aa: CASRSEGGTYEQYF
v_gene: TRBV12-3/TRBV12-4; j_gene: TRBJ2-4; CDR3aa: CASRGGGRAKNIQYF
v_gene: TRBV28; j_gene: TRBJ2-2; CDR3aa: CASRNAGRLEAGELFF
v_gene: TRBV28; j_gene: TRBJ2-6; CDR3aa: CASASGGRGSGANVLTF
v_gene: TRBV30; j_gene: TRBJ2-1; CDR3aa: CAWSGTSGIYNEQFF
v_gene: TRBV4-3; j_gene: TRBJ2-7; CDR3aa: CASSQDTRSEQYF
v_gene: TRBV9; j_gene: TRBJ2-2; CDR3aa: CASCRDMNTGELFF
v_gene: TRBV6-1; j_gene: TRBJ2-1; CDR3aa: CASRSGGRYDEQFF
v_gene: TRBV7-2; j_gene: TRBJ2-7; CDR3aa: CASSFSAYEQYF
v_gene: TRBV12-3/TRBV12-4; j_gene: TRBJ2-2; CDR3aa: CAGSRGDFGELFF
v_gene: TRBV6-6; j_gene: TRBJ2-7; CDR3aa: CASNSQLPPRQYF
v_gene: TRBV7-2; j_gene: TRBJ2-5; CDR3aa: CASSFRETQYF
v_gene: TRBV6-5; j_gene: TRBJ2-5; CDR3aa: CASSYVAGGPENQYF
v_gene: TRBV5-1; j_gene: TRBJ2-2; CDR3aa: CASSSGHPNTGELFF
v_gene: TRBV7-3; j_gene: TRBJ2-1; CDR3aa: CASSPRRASGYNEQFF
v_gene: TRBV27; j_gene: TRBJ1-5; CDR3aa: CASKEAGVGNQPQHF
v_gene: TRBV28; j_gene: TRBJ2-3; CDR3aa: CASNLTQYF
v_gene: TRBV7-2; j_gene: TRBJ2-1; CDR3aa: CASSSRQGSYNEQFF
v_gene: TRBV14; j_gene: TRBJ2-1; CDR3aa: CASSLRWGGSNEQFF